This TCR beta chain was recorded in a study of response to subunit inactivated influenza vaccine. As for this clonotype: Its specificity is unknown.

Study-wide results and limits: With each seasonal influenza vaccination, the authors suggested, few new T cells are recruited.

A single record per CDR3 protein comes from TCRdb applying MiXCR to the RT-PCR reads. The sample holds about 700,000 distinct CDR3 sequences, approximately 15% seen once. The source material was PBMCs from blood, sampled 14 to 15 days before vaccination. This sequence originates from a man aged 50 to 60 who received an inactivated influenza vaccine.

This chain's CDR3 is CASRGDRGSGQPQHF. CDR3 nucleotide sequence: TGTGCCAGCAGGGGGGACAGGGGATCGGGTCAGCCCCAGCATTTT. The chain recombines TRBV6-1 with TRBJ1-5; TRBD1 matches 10 bases. The CDR3 loop spans 15 amino acids. CDR1 and CDR2 (germline): MNHNS, SASEGT. Trimming cost V 6 bases and J 6 bases; bases outside gene matches: 8.